Listed here are 21 T cell receptor beta chains from one sample, sequenced in a study of control samples from healthy donors and cancer patients. The table came from immunoSEQ multiplex PCR; TCRdb's copy has only in-frame clones and leaves some out. Of about 120,000 clones in the sample, roughly 90% were seen once. The specimen sequenced was PBMCs. The receptors derive from a woman aged 60-70 years with lung cancer.

The chain employs TRBV6-2 or TRBV6-3 and TRBJ2-7; 8 nucleotides match TRBD2. Germline V gene sequence: CDR1 MNHEY, CDR2 SVGEGT. The CDR3 covers 16 residues. V lost 5 bases, J lost 1 base, and 10 bases stayed unmatched. The chain's CDR3 is CASSHYSGAVSYEQYF. The CDR3 region has the DNA TGTGCCAGCAGTCACTATAGCGGGGCCGTGTCCTACGAGCAGTACTTC.

This clone was found a few times. V gene TRBV3-1 (or the pseudogene TRBV3-2) combines with J gene TRBJ1-4; TRBD1 might be the D (6 bases). The length of the CDR3 is 16 residues. CDR1 is LGHDT, CDR2 YNNKEL, per germline (reference sequence). V was clipped by 4 bases and J by 2 bases, with 14 bases between them. The DNA for the CDR3 is TGTGCCAGCAGCCCGACCGGGGGGCGGACTAATGAAAAACTGTTTTTT. Translated: CASSPTGGRTNEKLFF.

The gene calls are TRBV6-2 or TRBV6-3 and TRBJ1-5; D perhaps matches TRBD1 (5 bases). This CDR3 region has 14 residues. Trimming cost V 5 bases and J 5 bases, with 13 bases left between them. CDR1 and CDR2 (germline): MNHEY, SVGEGT. Here the CDR3 DNA reads TGTGCCAGCAGTGCAGTCTCGGGGGATCAGCCCCAGCATTTT. It yields the protein CASSAVSGDQPQHF.

The chain has TRBV5-1 and TRBJ2-1; a weak D match, TRBD1 (6 bases). The V gene's germline CDR1 is SGHRS and CDR2 YFSETQ. The V gene lost 4 bases and the J gene lost 0 bases, with 11 bases spanning the gap. The CDR3 consists of 15 residues. The CDR3 spells CASSEGTLSYNEQFF. The CDR3 DNA is TGCGCCAGCAGCGAAGGGACACTCTCCTACAATGAGCAGTTCTTC.

The chain uses TRBV28 and TRBJ1-1; D gene ambiguous. The length of the CDR3 is 15 residues. Germline V gene data show CDR1 as MDHEN and CDR2 as SYDVKM. V shed 6 bases and J shed 6 bases, with 20 bases lying between them. CDR3 sequence: CASSRASRGTSEAFF. The CDR3 region has the DNA TGTGCCAGCAGCCGGGCATCCCGAGGCACTTCTGAAGCTTTCTTT.

The V and J genes are TRBV7-9 and TRBJ2-1; TRBD2 might be the D (7 bases). Germline-derived CDR1 and CDR2 are SEHNR and FQNEAQ (reference sequence). Trimming cost V 4 bases and J 8 bases, with 21 bases left between them. The length of the CDR3 is 16 residues. The CDR3 sequence: CASSSRGGGPSDEQFF. The CDR3, as DNA: TGTGCCAGCAGCTCCCGAGGGGGAGGGCCCTCGGATGAGCAGTTCTTC.

The rearrangement links TRBV5-1 to TRBJ1-1; D is uncertain. The CDR3 is 14 amino acids. The V gene's germline CDR1 is SGHRS and CDR2 YFSETQ. Trimming pared 3 bases from V and 1 base from J, leaving 10 bases between. The CDR3 sequence is CASSWTMGNTEAFF. The CDR3 nucleotides are TGCGCCAGCAGCTGGACCATGGGGAACACTGAAGCTTTCTTT.

The V call is TRBV6-1, the J call TRBJ2-7; 9 bases align to TRBD2. This CDR3 contains 18 residues. CDR1 is MNHNS, CDR2 SASEGT, per germline. Trimming took 0 bases from V and 0 from J; bases not matched to a gene: 9. For the CDR3, the DNA is TGTGCCAGCAGTGAAGCCCCCCCTAGCGGGGCCACCTCCTACGAGCAGTACTTC. Protein product: CASSEAPPSGATSYEQYF.

The chain has TRBV11-2 and TRBJ1-4; D remains ambiguous. The CDR3 extends over 15 amino acids. From germline, CDR1 is SGHAT and CDR2 FQNNGV. V was pared by 5 bases and J by 8 bases, with 18 bases between. CDR3 bases: TGTGCCAGCAGCCTCAAAGTGAGAGTAGGGGAAAAACTGTTTTTT. This encodes CASSLKVRVGEKLFF.

The chain combines TRBV6-2 or TRBV6-3 with TRBJ1-3, with D unclear. There are 16 residues in the CDR3. V dropped 4 bases and J dropped 0 bases, with 13 bases sitting between them. Germline CDR1 MNHEY, CDR2 SVGEGT. The DNA of the CDR3 is TGTGCCAGCAGTTCCCCTCCGTTCGACTCTGGAAACACCATATATTTT. It yields the protein CASSSPPFDSGNTIYF.

The chain employs TRBV7-2 and TRBJ2-1; a possible D gene is TRBD1 (5 bases). This CDR3 comprises 14 residues. Trimming took off 7 bases at V and 3 bases at J, with 13 bases between the two ends. Germline CDR1 is SGHTA and CDR2 is FQGNSA. CDR3 sequence: CASTTGSRYNEQFF. DNA of the CDR3: TGTGCCAGCACAACAGGTAGTCGCTACAATGAGCAGTTCTTC.

V gene TRBV7-9 combines with J gene TRBJ1-2; 8 bases are shared with TRBD1. This CDR3 comprises 14 residues. Germline values: CDR1 SEHNR, CDR2 FQNEAQ (reference sequence). Losses at the gene ends were 1 base for V and 8 bases for J; bases not matched to a gene: 6. This CDR3 reads CASSLGGDRGGYTF. The CDR3 DNA follows: TGTGCCAGCAGCTTAGGGGGCGACAGGGGAGGCTACACCTTC.

The chain uses TRBV6-5 and TRBJ2-3; tentatively, D is TRBD2 (6 bases). This CDR3 is built from 16 residues. Trimming took off 3 bases at V and 1 base at J, with 14 bases between the two ends. CDR1 MNHEY and CDR2 SVGAGI come from the germline V gene. CDR3 protein: CASSYRREARTDTQYF. The DNA for the CDR3 is TGTGCCAGCAGTTATCGGAGGGAGGCGCGCACAGATACGCAGTATTTT.

V gene TRBV7-8 combines with J gene TRBJ2-5; D is unclear. In germline, CDR1 is SGHVS, CDR2 FQNEAQ. Deletions cut 6 bases from V and 5 bases from J, with 10 bases between. The CDR3 contains 12 residues. CDR3 in amino acids: CASSYSRETQYF. The CDR3 DNA reads TGTGCCAGCAGTTACTCTCGGGAGACCCAGTACTTC.

This chain joins TRBV11-1 and TRBJ2-1; no clear D gene. V dropped 5 bases and J dropped 7 bases, with 15 bases sitting between them. This CDR3 contains 14 residues. Germline CDR1 SGHAT, CDR2 FQDESV (reference sequence). The CDR3 DNA reads TGTGCCAGCAGCCGCAACTTACTCGGGAATGAGCAGTTCTTC. It translates to CASSRNLLGNEQFF.

This clone was found once. The chain has TRBV14 and TRBJ2-1; TRBD2 agrees at 13 bases. CDR1 SGHDN and CDR2 FVKESK come from the germline V gene. The CDR3 contains 19 residues. V lost 7 bases, J lost 1 base, and 13 bases stayed unmatched. The CDR3, as DNA: TGTGCCAGCAACGAAGTCGGACTAGCGGGAGTTACGTCCTACAATGAGCAGTTCTTC. This translates into CASNEVGLAGVTSYNEQFF.

The chain carries TRBV2 and TRBJ1-1; no reliable D call. The germline CDR1 and CDR2 sequences are SNHLY and FYNNEI. Trimming left V 8 bases short and J 1 base short, with 11 bases between. CDR3 size: 13 residues. The CDR3 protein is CASFTLRNTEAFF. The DNA for the CDR3 is TGTGCCAGCTTTACCCTACGGAACACTGAAGCTTTCTTT.

CDR3: CASSSTSSGEQFF. CDR3 DNA sequence: TGTGCCAGCAGCTCGACGAGTAGCGGCGAGCAGTTCTTC. The chain uses TRBV7-9 and TRBJ2-1; D is perhaps TRBD2 (6 bases). Trimming removed 4 bases from V and 10 bases from J, with 14 bases in between. CDR1 and CDR2 (germline): SEHNR, FQNEAQ (reference sequence). This CDR3 contains 13 residues.

The V gene is TRBV19, the J gene TRBJ2-7; the match to TRBD2 covers 11 bases. The germline V gene encodes CDR1 LNHDA and CDR2 SQIVND (reference sequence). J gave up 2 bases and V 5 bases, and 8 bases lay outside the gene matches. The CDR3 extends over 16 amino acids. The CDR3 nucleotides are TGTGCCAGTAGTTTTCGTTCTAGCGGGAGGCCCTACGAGCAGTACTTC. Protein: CASSFRSSGRPYEQYF. Variable domain in full (rest from reference TRBV19 and TRBJ2-7): DGGITQSPKYLFRKEGQNVTLSCEQNLNHDAMYWYRQDPGQGLRLIYYSQIVNDFQKGDIAEGYSVSREKKESFPLTVTSAQKNPTAFYLCASSFRSSGRPYEQYFGPGTRLTVT.

There are a few counts of this clone. The chain combines TRBV30 with TRBJ2-7; D is uncertain. The V end was cut by 5 bases, the J end by 5 bases, with 13 bases between. Germline V CDR1 and CDR2: GTSNPN, SVGIG (reference sequence). The CDR3 runs to 12 residues. This CDR3 is CAWSPLAHEQYF. Written as DNA, the CDR3 is TGTGCCTGGTCTCCGTTAGCCCACGAGCAGTACTTC.

V gene TRBV5-1 combines with J gene TRBJ2-5; 9 nucleotides agree with TRBD1. The CDR3 is 15 residues long. After removal of 4 bases from V and 5 bases from J, the junction contained 9 bases not matched to a gene. Germline values: CDR1 SGHRS, CDR2 YFSETQ. CDR3 sequence reads: CASSRTGEGRETQYF. CDR3 bases: TGCGCCAGCAGCAGGACAGGGGAGGGGCGGGAGACCCAGTACTTC.